This T cell receptor beta chain was identified in a study of T cells in Graves' hyperthyroidism and ophthalmopathy. Orbital computed tomography, thyroid ultrasound, serum thyroxine and TRAb, and clinical symptoms together informed the diagnoses. Points from the study as a whole: Ophthalmopathy was model-predicted a median approximately 6.4 months pre-onset. Most clonotypes expanded in the thyroid (above 0.001) were also present in blood.

For this clonotype: The antigen is undetermined. With a much larger clone just one base away, this may be a read error. A read error is likely, as this CDR3 ends without the conserved phenylalanine or tryptophan.

The CDR3 contains 12 residues. CDR1 is SEHNR and CDR2 is FQNEAQ in the germline V gene (reference sequence). With 2 bases removed from V and 7 bases from J, the gap between germline ends came to 9 bases. Authors of the study amplified TCR beta CDR3 regions from RNA transcripts. HTBI primers were employed in a first-round RT-PCR of the TCR CDR3. TCRdb re-called the multiplex PCR reads through MiXCR, storing one row per CDR3 protein. The sample carries 550,000 to 600,000 distinct CDR3 sequences, 46% recorded once. The specimen was peripheral blood or thyroid tissue (not recorded which). The chain carries TRBV7-9 and TRBJ2-7; D remains ambiguous. The TCR was taken from an adult woman with Graves' disease, either hyperthyroidism or ophthalmopathy (not recorded which). The CDR3 reads CASSLNAREQYS. The CDR3 bases are TGTGCCAGCAGCTTAAACGCTAGAGAGCAGTACTCC.